A selection of T cell receptor beta chains follows, all from one sample in a study of tumor-infiltrating lymphocytes in primary liver carcinoma. TCRdb processed the multiplex PCR reads anew with MiXCR; each CDR3 protein has one entry. The sample lists about 92,000 distinct CDR3 sequences; approximately 72% were seen once. The specimen was tumor-adjacent normal liver tissue. Source of these receptors: a man aged 35-49 years with primary liver carcinoma and hepatitis B virus infection. Each CDR3 is given with its conserved first and last residue. A D gene is named only where the DNA matches it firmly. The size entry is marked missing in some rows and otherwise reads once, few, many or a size class.

v_gene	j_gene	abundance	d_gene	CDR3aa	CDR3nt
TRBV4-1	TRBJ1-2	-	-	CASNQVEGTGGYTF	TGCGCCAGCAACCAAGTGGAAGGAACGGGTGGCTACACCTTC
TRBV24-1	TRBJ2-5	few	-	CATSDPTSQQETQYF	TGTGCCACCAGTGACCCGACTAGTCAGCAAGAGACCCAGTACTTC
TRBV11-2	TRBJ2-7	-	TRBD2	CASNSLADIGGQYF	TGTGCCAGCAACAGTCTAGCGGACATTGGGGGGCAGTACTTC
TRBV12-3/TRBV12-4	TRBJ2-1	once	-	CASSLPGAGFRGEQFF	TGTGCCAGCAGTTTGCCCGGGGCAGGGTTCCGGGGTGAGCAGTTCTTC
TRBV18	TRBJ2-4	-	-	CASSPVASTVAKNIQYF	TGTGCCAGCTCACCAGTAGCTAGCACGGTTGCCAAAAACATTCAGTACTTC
TRBV5-1	TRBJ2-7	-	TRBD2	CASSPIAGVSYEQYF	TGCGCCAGCAGCCCGATAGCGGGAGTGAGCTACGAGCAGTACTTC
TRBV7-9	TRBJ2-7	-	-	CANSRFHYEQYF	TGTGCCAACAGCCGGTTCCACTACGAGCAGTACTTC
TRBV11-2	TRBJ2-5	-	-	CASSSRIEETQYF	TGTGCCAGCAGCTCTCGGATTGAGGAGACCCAGTACTTC
TRBV11-1	TRBJ2-5	-	-	CASSPPPEVKKDFRETQYF	TGTGCCAGCAGCCCGCCCCCGGAGGTTAAGAAGGACTTCCGAGAGACCCAGTACTTC
TRBV10-3	TRBJ2-2	-	-	CAISNQYSKPWELFF	TGTGCCATCAGTAATCAGTACAGCAAACCCTGGGAGCTGTTTTTT
TRBV6-1	TRBJ2-1	many	TRBD1	CASTRDRGFYNEQFF	TGTGCCAGTACCAGGGACAGGGGTTTTTACAATGAGCAGTTCTTC
TRBV11-2	TRBJ2-1	-	-	CASSLGVLGPYNEQFF	TGTGCCAGCAGCTTAGGTGTGCTTGGTCCATACAATGAGCAGTTCTTC